The present T cell receptor beta chain was sequenced within a study of cytomegalovirus exposure and HLA in healthy donors. Per the germline V gene, CDR1 is SQVTM and CDR2 is ANQGSEA. Trimming cost V 5 bases and J 2 bases, with 18 bases left between them. This CDR3 is 15 amino acids long. This clone came up a few times. This PCR relied on a set of 60 Vbeta primers and 13 Jbeta primers. The protocol was immunoSEQ multiplex PCR, while the TCRdb copy is restricted to in-frame clones and leaves out a portion. This table holds 100,000 to 150,000 clones, roughly 8.6% found once. Sequenced sample: PBMCs. This chain connects TRBV29-1 to TRBJ2-5; D is unresolved. The receptor was isolated from a woman aged 40 to 50 in good health and CMV-seropositive. The CDR3 loop reads CSVYPRRQVQETQYF. The CDR3 DNA follows: TGCAGCGTTTACCCGCGCCGGCAGGTACAAGAGACCCAGTACTTC.